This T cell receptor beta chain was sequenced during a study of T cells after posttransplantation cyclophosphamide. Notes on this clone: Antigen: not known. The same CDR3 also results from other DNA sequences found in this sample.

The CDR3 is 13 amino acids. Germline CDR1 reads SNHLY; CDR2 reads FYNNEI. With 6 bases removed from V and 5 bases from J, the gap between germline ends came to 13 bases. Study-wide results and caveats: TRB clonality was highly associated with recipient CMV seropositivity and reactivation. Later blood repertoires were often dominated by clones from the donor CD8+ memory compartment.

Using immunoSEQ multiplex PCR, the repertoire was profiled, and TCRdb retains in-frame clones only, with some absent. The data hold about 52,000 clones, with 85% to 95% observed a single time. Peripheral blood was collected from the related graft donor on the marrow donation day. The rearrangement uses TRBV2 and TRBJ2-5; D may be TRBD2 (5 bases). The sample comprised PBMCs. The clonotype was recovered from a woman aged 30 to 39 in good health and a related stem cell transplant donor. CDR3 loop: CASSSGLAETQYF. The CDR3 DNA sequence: TGTGCCAGCAGCTCCGGACTTGCGGAGACCCAGTACTTC.